This T cell receptor beta chain was retrieved from a study of T-cell reconstitution after alpha-beta-depleted transplantation in children (TCRdb year 2016). About the investigation overall: Using TCR repertoire profiling, the study followed T-cell immune reconstitution in a quantitative way in children after TCRalphabeta/CD19-depleted allogeneic hematopoietic cell transplantation. General study outcomes and caveats: The apparently early alphabetaT-cell count recovery about two months after transplant was reportedly dependent on only several hundred rapidly expanded clones derived from non-depleted graft cells. Hyperexpanded clone frequencies declined over subsequent months; after one year, T-cell counts and TCRbeta diversity were mostly attributed to newly produced T cells. In some patients, high TCRbeta diversity at day 60 was attributed to recipient T cells and intrathymic progenitors that had survived conditioning.

Receptor amplification or capture employed PCR. This sample was sequenced with an Illumina HiSeq 2500. TCR library preparation used molecular barcoding, with unique molecular identifiers applied to normalize quantification of the TCRbeta repertoire. Clones were called with MiXCR by TCRdb after fastp trimmed the public reads at Q25, and only in-frame beta chains were retained. Entries are consolidated by CDR3 protein sequence, retaining the most common genes and DNA. The sample data list 700,000 to 950,000 distinct CDR3 sequences, and less than 20% of these were observed just once. The top ten clones comprise 5% of the sample. Details on this clonotype: Its specific antigen is unknown. It has no much larger one-base neighbor in the sample; base qualities were not kept.

Explained via the paper, the treatment or condition label denotes: allogeneic hematopoietic cell transplantation with graft depleted of TCRalphabeta T cells and CD19 B cells. The children who served as transplant recipients had been given grafts of TCRalphabeta/CD19-depleted allogeneic hematopoietic cells. There are 13 amino acids in the CDR3, from cysteine to phenylalanine inclusive. Just CDR3 DNA is preserved here, 39 bases in frame from base 1. Trimming takes 6 bases off V and 4 bases off J; junction bases not matched to a gene: 5. CDR1 SQVTM and CDR2 ANQGSEA were looked up in the germline V gene.

This TCR was sampled from a male patient younger than 18 who had a stem cell transplant for acute lymphoblastic leukemia, so the T cells may come from the graft donor. In this chain, TRBV29-1 is recombined with TRBJ2-1; TRBD2 agrees with 8 junctional bases. Material: PBMCs, mostly from graft donor cells, obtained 360 days after TCRalphabeta/CD19-depleted stem cell transplant. The DNA sequence reads TGCAGCGTCGTTAGCGGGAATTACAATGAGCAGTTCTTC. This is translated as CSVVSGNYNEQFF.